This TCR beta chain was identified during a study of neurological immune-mediated disorders. Points from the study as a whole: Among expanded clones, no CDR3 amino acid sequences were shared across subjects, a pattern suggesting private repertoires in all groups.

This clonotype was detected ten times or more. Its antigen is unknown. The CDR3 is 14 residues long. V was trimmed by 3 bases and J by 1 base, leaving 11 bases between them. Per the germline V gene, CDR1 is SGHRS and CDR2 is YFSETQ. Via MiXCR, TCRdb re-called the 5' RACE reads, giving one row per CDR3 protein. The sample consists of 40,000 to 50,000 distinct CDR3 sequences, roughly 2% of them appearing once. Sequenced: PBMCs. The receptor was derived from a woman between 35 and 50 years old with multiple sclerosis. The rearrangement joins TRBV5-1 to TRBJ2-7; the D is unclear. CDR3 protein: CASSSDPRSYEQYF. The CDR3 nucleotides read TGCGCCAGCAGCTCGGATCCCCGGTCCTACGAGCAGTACTTC.